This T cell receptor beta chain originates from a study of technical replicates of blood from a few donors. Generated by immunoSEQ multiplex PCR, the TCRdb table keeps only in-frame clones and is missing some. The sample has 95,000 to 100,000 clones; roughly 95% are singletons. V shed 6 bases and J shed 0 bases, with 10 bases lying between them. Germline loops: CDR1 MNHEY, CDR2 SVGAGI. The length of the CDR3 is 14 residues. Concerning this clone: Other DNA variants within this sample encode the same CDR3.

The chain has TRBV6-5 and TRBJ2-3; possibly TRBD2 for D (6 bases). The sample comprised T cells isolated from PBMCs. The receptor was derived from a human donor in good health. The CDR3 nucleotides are TGTGCCAGCAGGCGGGACTTTAGCACAGATACGCAGTATTTT. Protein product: CASRRDFSTDTQYF.